Many counts were recorded for the clone carrying this T cell receptor beta chain. The TCR beta CDR3 region underwent multiplex PCR amplification with 32 V and 13 J primers. TCRdb processed the multiplex PCR reads anew with MiXCR; each CDR3 protein has one entry. The sample holds a few thousand distinct CDR3 sequences; 18% are singletons and the top ten take around 4.1%. The sample belongs to a study of immune heterogeneity within non-small cell lung tumors. The authors used roughly 600 ng of bulk tumor genomic DNA per sample as template. Taken during surgery, several biopsies per primary tumor were spaced as far apart as possible within the tumor mass. Surgery that was curative in intent was performed on patients with untreated, newly diagnosed non-small cell lung cancer. Newly diagnosed patients with non-small cell lung cancer who were having surgery with curative intent served as donors. This CDR3 is 16 amino acids long. Per the germline V gene, CDR1 is LGHDT and CDR2 is YNNKEL (reference sequence). The ends were cut back, 4 bases at V and 7 bases at J, with 23 bases in the middle.

The V gene is TRBV3-1, the J gene TRBJ2-7; the D gene is possibly TRBD2 (6 bases). The source of this sequence is a man aged 35 to 55 with non-small cell lung cancer. Sequenced material: lung tumor tissue. The CDR3 is CASSPPRGGDPREQYF. In nucleotides, the CDR3 is TGTGCCAGCAGCCCTCCTCGGGGCGGGGACCCACGGGAGCAGTACTTC.